The present T cell receptor beta chain was sequenced within a study of blood T cells in healthy people across ages. The use of a sample-barcoded 5' primer and a J-beta primer mix characterized a second PCR of about 6 to 12 cycles. One entry per CDR3 protein, called by TCRdb with MiXCR from the 5' RACE reads. The data contain around 2 million distinct CDR3 sequences, more than 35% of them singletons. Trimming removed 3 bases at V and 0 bases at J, with 12 bases between. This CDR3 is built from 15 residues. Germline loops: CDR1 DFQATT, CDR2 SNEGSKA (reference sequence). This receptor was obtained from a human donor in good health. The sequenced sample consisted of blood. The chain has TRBV20-1 and TRBJ2-1; D might be TRBD1 (6 bases). CDR3 sequence: CSASGVDSSYNEQFF. CDR3 DNA: TGCAGTGCTAGCGGCGTGGACAGCTCCTACAATGAGCAGTTCTTC.